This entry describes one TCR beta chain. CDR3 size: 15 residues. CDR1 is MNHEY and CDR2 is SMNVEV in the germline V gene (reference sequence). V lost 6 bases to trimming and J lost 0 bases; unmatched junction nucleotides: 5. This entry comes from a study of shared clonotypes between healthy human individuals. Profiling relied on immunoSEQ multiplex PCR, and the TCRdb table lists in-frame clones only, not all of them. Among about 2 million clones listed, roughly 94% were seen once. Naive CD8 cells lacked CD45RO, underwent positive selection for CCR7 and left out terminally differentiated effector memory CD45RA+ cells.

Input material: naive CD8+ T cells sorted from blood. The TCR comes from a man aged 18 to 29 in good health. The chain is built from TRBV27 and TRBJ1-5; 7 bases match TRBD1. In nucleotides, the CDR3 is TGTGCCAGCAGAGGACAGGCTTATAGCAATCAGCCCCAGCATTTT. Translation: CASRGQAYSNQPQHF.